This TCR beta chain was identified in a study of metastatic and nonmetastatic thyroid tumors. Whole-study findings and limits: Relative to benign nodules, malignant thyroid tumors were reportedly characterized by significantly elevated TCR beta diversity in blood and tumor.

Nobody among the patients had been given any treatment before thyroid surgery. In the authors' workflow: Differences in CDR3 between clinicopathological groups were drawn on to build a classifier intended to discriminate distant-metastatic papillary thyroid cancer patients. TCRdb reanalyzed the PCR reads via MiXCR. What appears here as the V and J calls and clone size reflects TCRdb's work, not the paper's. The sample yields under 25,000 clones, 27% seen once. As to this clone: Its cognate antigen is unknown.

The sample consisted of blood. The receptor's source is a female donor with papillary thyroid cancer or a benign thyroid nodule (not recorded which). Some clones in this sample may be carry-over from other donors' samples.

This CDR3 reads CASSLAEGAYNEQFF. DNA for the CDR3: TGTGCCAGCAGCTTAGCCGAGGGGGCTTACAATGAGCAGTTCTTC. This chain joins TRBV7-2 and TRBJ2-1; TRBD1 aligns across 7 bases. The CDR3 has 15 amino acids. The trim removed 0 bases at V and 4 bases at J, leaving 3 bases unmatched. Germline loops: CDR1 SGHTA, CDR2 FQGNSA.